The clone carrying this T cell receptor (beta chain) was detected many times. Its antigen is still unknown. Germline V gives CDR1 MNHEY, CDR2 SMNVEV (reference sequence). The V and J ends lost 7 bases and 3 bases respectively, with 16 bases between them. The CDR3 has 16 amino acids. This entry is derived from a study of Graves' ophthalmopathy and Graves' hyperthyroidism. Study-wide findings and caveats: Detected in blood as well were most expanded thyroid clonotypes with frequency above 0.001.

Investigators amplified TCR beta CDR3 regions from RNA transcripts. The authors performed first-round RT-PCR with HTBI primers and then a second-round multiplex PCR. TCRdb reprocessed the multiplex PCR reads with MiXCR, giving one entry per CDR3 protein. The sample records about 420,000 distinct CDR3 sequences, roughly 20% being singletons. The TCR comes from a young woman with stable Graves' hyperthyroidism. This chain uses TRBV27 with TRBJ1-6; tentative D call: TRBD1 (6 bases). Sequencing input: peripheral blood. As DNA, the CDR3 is TGTGCCAGCACCCCGGACGGACAGAGCTATAATTCACCCCTCCACTTT. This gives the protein CASTPDGQSYNSPLHF.